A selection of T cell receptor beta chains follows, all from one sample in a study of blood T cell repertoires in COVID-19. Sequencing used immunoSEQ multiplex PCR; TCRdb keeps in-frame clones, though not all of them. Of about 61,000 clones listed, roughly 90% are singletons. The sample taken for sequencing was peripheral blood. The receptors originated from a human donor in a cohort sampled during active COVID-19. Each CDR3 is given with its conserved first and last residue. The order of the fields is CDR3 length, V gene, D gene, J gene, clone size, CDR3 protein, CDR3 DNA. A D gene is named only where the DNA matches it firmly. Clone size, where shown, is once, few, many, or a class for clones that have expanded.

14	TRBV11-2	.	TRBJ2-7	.	CASSLQGLGYEQYF	TGTGCCAGCAGCTTACAGGGTTTGGGCTACGAGCAGTACTTC
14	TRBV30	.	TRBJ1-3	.	CAWTPNSSGNTIYF	TGTGCCTGGACCCCCAACTCCTCTGGAAACACCATATATTTT
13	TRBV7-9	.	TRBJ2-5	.	CASSLGPFLTQYF	TGTGCCAGCAGCTTGGGCCCCTTTTTGACCCAGTACTTC
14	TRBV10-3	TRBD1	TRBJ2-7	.	CAISGDRGAYEQYF	TGTGCCATCAGTGGTGACAGGGGAGCCTACGAGCAGTACTTC
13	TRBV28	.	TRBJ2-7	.	CASSLSGVGEQYF	TGTGCCAGCAGTTTATCAGGGGTAGGGGAGCAGTACTTC
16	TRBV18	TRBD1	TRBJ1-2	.	CASSPPETGGHYGYTF	TGTGCCAGCTCACCACCGGAAACAGGGGGGCACTATGGCTACACCTTC
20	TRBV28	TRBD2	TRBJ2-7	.	CASSFPRTAYGLAGVYEQYF	TGTGCCAGCAGTTTCCCCCGGACAGCCTACGGACTAGCGGGAGTCTACGAGCAGTACTTC
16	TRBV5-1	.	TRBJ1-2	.	CASSPTPGREGYGYTF	TGCGCCAGCAGCCCAACCCCGGGAAGGGAGGGGTATGGCTACACCTTC
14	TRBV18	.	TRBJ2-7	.	CASSVTGSYYEQYF	TGTGCCAGCTCAGTGACAGGATCCTACTACGAGCAGTACTTC
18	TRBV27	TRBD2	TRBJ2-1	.	CASSLHSVAGSSYNEQFF	TGTGCCAGCAGTTTACATTCGGTAGCGGGTAGCTCCTACAATGAGCAGTTCTTC
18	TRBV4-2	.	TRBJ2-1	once	CASSQDLRGISSYNEQFF	TGTGCCAGCAGCCAAGATCTGCGCGGGATAAGCTCCTACAATGAGCAGTTCTTC
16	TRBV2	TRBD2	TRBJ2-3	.	CASSLTTSGGSSTQYF	TGTGCCAGCAGTCTAACTACTAGCGGGGGATCCTCCACGCAGTATTTT
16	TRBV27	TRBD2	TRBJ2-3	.	CASSPGGLAGRDTQYF	TGTGCCAGCAGTCCCGGGGGACTAGCGGGTAGAGATACGCAGTATTTT
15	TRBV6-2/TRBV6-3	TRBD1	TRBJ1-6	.	CASSYAGQDNSPLHF	TGTGCCAGCAGTTACGCCGGACAGGATAATTCACCCCTCCACTTT
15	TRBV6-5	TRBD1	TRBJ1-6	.	CASSYSRQGHSPLHF	TGTGCCAGCAGTTACTCGAGACAGGGACACTCACCCCTCCACTTT
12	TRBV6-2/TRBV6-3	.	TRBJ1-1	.	CASSYSREGAFF	TGTGCCAGCAGTTACTCGCGGGAGGGAGCTTTCTTT
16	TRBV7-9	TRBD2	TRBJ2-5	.	CASSFLAGPTWETQYF	TGTGCCAGCAGCTTTCTAGCGGGGCCTACATGGGAGACCCAGTACTTC
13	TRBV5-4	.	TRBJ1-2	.	CASSLDRNYGYTF	TGTGCCAGCAGCCTTGACAGGAACTATGGCTACACCTTC
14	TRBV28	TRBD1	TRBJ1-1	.	CASSPIQGWAEAFF	TGTGCCAGCAGTCCGATACAGGGGTGGGCTGAAGCTTTCTTT
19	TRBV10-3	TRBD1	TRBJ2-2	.	CAIRAGTGGGTANTGELFF	TGTGCCATCAGGGCCGGGACAGGGGGCGGGACGGCGAACACCGGGGAGCTGTTTTTT
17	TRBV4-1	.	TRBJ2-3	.	CASSLSRPGSSTDTQYF	TGCGCCAGCAGCCTCTCCAGGCCAGGGTCTAGCACAGATACGCAGTATTTT
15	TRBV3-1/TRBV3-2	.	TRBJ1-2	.	CASSHQPGTHSGYTF	TGTGCCAGCAGCCATCAGCCCGGGACTCATAGTGGCTACACCTTC
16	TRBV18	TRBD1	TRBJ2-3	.	CASSPITGGESLTQYF	TGTGCCAGCTCACCGATCACAGGGGGTGAATCTCTAACGCAGTATTTT
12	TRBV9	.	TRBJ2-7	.	CASSQSLSEQYF	TGTGCCAGCAGCCAGTCCTTAAGCGAGCAGTACTTC
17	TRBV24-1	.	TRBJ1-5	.	CATSDPAIGDSNQPQHF	TGTGCCACCAGTGACCCCGCTATAGGGGATAGCAATCAGCCCCAGCATTTT
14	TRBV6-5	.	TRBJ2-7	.	CASSYRDLYGEQYF	TGTGCCAGCAGTTACCGGGACTTGTACGGCGAGCAGTACTTC